These 21 T cell receptor beta chains came from one sample sequenced in a study of blood T cell repertoires in COVID-19. TCRdb's copy holds only in-frame clones and misses some; the assay was immunoSEQ multiplex PCR. The repertoire holds approximately 85,000 clones, 87% seen once, with about 3% in the top ten. The sample comprised peripheral blood. These receptor sequences come from a woman between 45 and 60 years old with active or convalescent COVID-19.

V usage is TRBV5-6 and J usage is TRBJ1-1; D gene ambiguous. CDR1 SGHDT and CDR2 YYEEEE come from the germline V gene. V shed 0 bases and J shed 5 bases, with 11 bases lying between them. The CDR3 extends over 14 amino acids. CDR3 in amino acids: CASSLANRGTEAFF. The CDR3 coding sequence is TGTGCCAGCAGCTTGGCCAACCGGGGAACTGAAGCTTTCTTT.

The rearrangement links TRBV2 to TRBJ1-1; 9 bases map to TRBD1. The CDR3 consists of 14 residues. With V trimmed by 6 bases and J by 5 bases, 7 bases remained unmatched. Germline V gene lookup returns CDR1 SNHLY and CDR2 FYNNEI. The CDR3 region has the DNA TGTGCCAGCAGCTCCGGGACAGGGAGGACTGAAGCTTTCTTT. Translating it yields CASSSGTGRTEAFF.

This chain uses TRBV7-2 with TRBJ2-2, with 13 nucleotides matching TRBD2. This CDR3 has 17 residues. After removal of 0 bases from V and 4 bases from J, the junction contained 2 bases not matched to a gene. Germline CDR1 and CDR2: SGHTA and FQGNSA. As DNA, the CDR3 is TGTGCCAGCAGCTTAGCCGGGACTAGCGGGGCCACCGGGGAGCTGTTTTTT. Translating gives CASSLAGTSGATGELFF.

J is TRBJ1-6 and V is TRBV7-2; D gene unclear. CDR1 SGHTA and CDR2 FQGNSA come from the germline V gene. V was trimmed by 1 base and J by 6 bases, leaving 4 bases between them. The CDR3 is 13 amino acids. The CDR3 sequence: CASSLVFNSPLHF. The CDR3 nucleotides read TGTGCCAGCAGCTTAGTATTTAATTCACCCCTCCACTTT.

The V call is TRBV28, the J call TRBJ1-6; tentative D call: TRBD1 (6 bases). V lost 6 bases and J lost 5, with 17 bases in between. Germline CDR1 is MDHEN and CDR2 is SYDVKM. This CDR3 is built from 16 residues. The DNA for the CDR3 is TGTGCCAGCAGCCTAACCCTCAGGGGAGATAATTCACCCCTCCACTTT. Encoded protein: CASSLTLRGDNSPLHF.

The CDR3 is CAWSVLSPDTQYF. In nucleotides, the CDR3 is TGTGCCTGGAGTGTACTGTCTCCAGATACGCAGTATTTT. The chain couples TRBV30 to TRBJ2-3; D gene ambiguous. CDR1 GTSNPN and CDR2 SVGIG come from the germline V gene (reference sequence). Trimming cost V 0 bases and J 4 bases, with 8 bases left between them. CDR3 length: 13 amino acids. Variable domain in full (rest from reference TRBV30 and TRBJ2-3): SQTIHQWPATLVQPVGSPLSLECTVEGTSNPNLYWYRQAAGRGLQLLFYSVGIGQISSEVPQNLSASRPQDRQFILSSKKLLLSDSGFYLCAWSVLSPDTQYFGPGTRLTVL.

This clone was seen more than once but under ten times. The chain links TRBV10-3 to TRBJ1-1, with a tentative D call TRBD1 (5 bases). V lost 1 base, J lost 3 bases, and 12 bases lay in between. Looked up from germline, CDR1 is ENHRY and CDR2 is SYGVKD. The CDR3 loop spans 15 amino acids. CDR3 sequence reads: CAISEFPGFDTEAFF. In DNA, the CDR3 is TGTGCCATCAGTGAGTTCCCAGGGTTCGACACTGAAGCTTTCTTT.

V gene TRBV7-2 combines with J gene TRBJ1-2; the match to TRBD1 covers 8 bases. V was clipped by 5 bases and J by 4 bases; unmatched bases: 6. In germline, CDR1 is SGHTA, CDR2 FQGNSA. CDR3 size: 14 residues. CDR3 sequence: CASSLGQGFYGYTF. CDR3 DNA sequence: TGTGCCAGCAGCCTAGGACAGGGTTTCTATGGCTACACCTTC.

This clone turned up a few times. V is TRBV6-2 or TRBV6-3 and J is TRBJ1-2; D unclear. The CDR3 covers 12 residues. V shed 6 bases and J shed 4 bases, with 9 bases lying between them. Germline-derived CDR1 and CDR2 are MNHEY and SVGEGT. CDR3 nucleotides: TGTGCCAGCAGCCGCGAGCTCTATGGCTACACCTTC. It specifies CASSRELYGYTF.

The chain couples TRBV5-4 to TRBJ1-1; D gene uncertain. Per germline, CDR1 SGHNT and CDR2 YYREEE (reference sequence). Trimming cost V 2 bases and J 0 bases, with 2 bases left between them. The CDR3 loop spans 12 amino acids. CDR3 nucleotide sequence: TGTGCCAGCAGCTTTATGAACACTGAAGCTTTCTTT. It yields the protein CASSFMNTEAFF.

Here the CDR3 reads CASSLGLSEQYF. The CDR3 DNA reads TGTGCCAGCAGTTTAGGGCTCTCCGAGCAGTACTTC. This sequence joins TRBV27 and TRBJ2-7; no clear D gene. Per the germline V gene, CDR1 is MNHEY and CDR2 is SMNVEV (reference sequence). This CDR3 comprises 12 residues. The germline V and J ends were trimmed by 2 bases and 6 bases, with 8 bases remaining between them.

The chain employs TRBV27 and TRBJ2-7, with 8 bases lining up with TRBD1. Germline V CDR1 and CDR2: MNHEY, SMNVEV (reference sequence). V lost 3 bases and J lost 5; bases outside the gene matches: 3. The CDR3 has 13 residues. Written as DNA, the CDR3 is TGTGCCAGCAGTTTCGGGACAGGCGACGAGCAGTACTTC. This gives the protein CASSFGTGDEQYF.

J is TRBJ2-1 and V is TRBV4-2; the match to TRBD2 covers 10 bases. The CDR3 extends over 16 amino acids. Germline V gene lookup returns CDR1 LGHNA and CDR2 YNFKEQ. Trimming removed 2 bases from V and 8 bases from J; junction bases left unmatched: 9. The CDR3 loop reads CASSQPERGGLDEQFF. The CDR3 coding sequence is TGTGCCAGCAGCCAACCCGAGCGGGGGGGCTTGGATGAGCAGTTCTTC.

The rearrangement uses TRBV24-1 and TRBJ1-2, with 7 bases aligning to TRBD1. V lost 4 bases, J lost 2 bases, and 3 bases stayed unmatched. CDR1 and CDR2 (germline): KGHDR, SFDVKD. The CDR3 spans 14 residues. Here the CDR3 reads CATSEPGQNYGYTF. The CDR3 DNA sequence: TGTGCCACCAGTGAGCCGGGACAGAACTATGGCTACACCTTC.

This sequence joins TRBV27 and TRBJ1-2, with D perhaps matching TRBD1 (5 bases). CDR1 MNHEY and CDR2 SMNVEV come from the germline V gene (reference sequence). With 5 bases removed from V and 5 bases from J, the gap between germline ends came to 15 bases. The CDR3 contains 14 residues. CDR3 residues: CASSPLPGLYGYTF. In DNA, the CDR3 is TGTGCCAGCAGTCCCCTCCCAGGGTTATATGGCTACACCTTC.

V is TRBV19 and J is TRBJ2-2; 8 bases are shared with TRBD2. Germline V CDR1 and CDR2: LNHDA, SQIVND (reference sequence). The CDR3 sequence is 16 residues long. The V segment lost 5 bases and the J segment 0 bases; nucleotides outside the gene matches: 5. In DNA, the CDR3 is TGTGCCAGTAGTGCCCGACTAGCGCCGAACACCGGGGAGCTGTTTTTT. The encoded protein is CASSARLAPNTGELFF.

The rearrangement uses TRBV6-5 and TRBJ1-4; D may be TRBD1 (5 bases). V gave up 6 bases and J gave up 3 bases, with 11 bases separating them. The CDR3 length is 14 residues. Germline V lookup: CDR1 MNHEY, CDR2 SVGAGI. The CDR3: CASSLTAPNEKLFF. CDR3 coding DNA: TGTGCCAGCAGCCTGACAGCACCTAATGAAAAACTGTTTTTT.

The chain employs TRBV2 and TRBJ1-2; 9 bases align to TRBD1. V lost 7 bases, J lost 6 bases, and 6 bases stayed unmatched. This CDR3 contains 13 residues. Per germline, CDR1 SNHLY and CDR2 FYNNEI. The CDR3 nucleotides read TGTGCCAGCAACGGGGACAGGGAGAATGGCTACACCTTC. As protein: CASNGDRENGYTF.

Note on this clone: Distinct nucleotide sequences in the sample also encode this CDR3. V is TRBV5-6 and J is TRBJ1-2, with 7 bases that match TRBD1. The CDR3 spans 12 residues. Germline loops: CDR1 SGHDT, CDR2 YYEEEE. With V trimmed by 3 bases and J by 10 bases, 6 bases remained unmatched. The CDR3 is CASSWGQSDYTF. The CDR3 DNA reads TGTGCCAGCAGCTGGGGACAGTCCGACTACACCTTC.

V gene TRBV18 combines with J gene TRBJ1-5; D remains unclear. The CDR3 covers 18 residues. CDR1 is KGHSH and CDR2 is LQKENI in the germline V gene. The ends were cut back, 3 bases at V and 4 bases at J, with 22 bases in the middle. DNA of the CDR3: TGTGCCAGCTCACCCAATTCGGGTACTTGGAATAATAATCAGCCCCAGCATTTT. It specifies CASSPNSGTWNNNQPQHF.

The chain combines TRBV6-1 with TRBJ2-5, with D unclear. This CDR3 region has 13 residues. V was shortened by 7 bases and J by 3 bases, with 12 bases between the two germline ends. In germline, CDR1 is MNHNS, CDR2 SASEGT. The CDR3 region has the DNA TGTGCCAGCACCCCCAGGCCTAAAGAGACCCAGTACTTC. As protein: CASTPRPKETQYF.